This T cell receptor beta chain was recorded in a study of a mutant IDH1 vaccine in newly diagnosed glioma. The wider study: Vaccinations, eight in total, occurred in weeks 1, 3, 5, 7, 11, 15, 19, 23. Vaccination began 4-6 weeks post radiotherapy alone, or with temozolomide cycles. Before enrollment, patients got radiotherapy alone, temozolomide alone, or mostly the combination.

Sequencing was performed with immunoSEQ multiplex PCR; in TCRdb, only in-frame clones are kept and a portion is missing. The repertoire holds about 36,000 clones, with 80% to 90% as singletons. Described time point: week 5, during vaccination. The investigators gave 300 ug of mutant IDH1 20-mer peptide in each vaccine dose, together with topical imiquimod. Losses at the gene ends were 1 base for V and 4 bases for J; bases not matched to a gene: 8. From germline, CDR1 is SEHNR and CDR2 FQNEAQ (reference sequence). The CDR3 runs to 16 residues. Findings of the study overall: Among patients, 80% to 95% showed immune responses induced by the vaccine.

This clone appeared once. Its specificity is not known. The chain links TRBV7-9 to TRBJ2-7; 9 bases line up with TRBD2. Sequences were derived from PBMCs, sampled from a glioma patient whose treatment included an IDH1 peptide vaccine. The sequence derives from a man aged 45-60 years with glioma. The CDR3 nucleotides are TGTGCCAGCAGCTTAGAAGAAAGCGGGAGGAGGTACGAGCAGTACTTC. It is translated as CASSLEESGRRYEQYF.